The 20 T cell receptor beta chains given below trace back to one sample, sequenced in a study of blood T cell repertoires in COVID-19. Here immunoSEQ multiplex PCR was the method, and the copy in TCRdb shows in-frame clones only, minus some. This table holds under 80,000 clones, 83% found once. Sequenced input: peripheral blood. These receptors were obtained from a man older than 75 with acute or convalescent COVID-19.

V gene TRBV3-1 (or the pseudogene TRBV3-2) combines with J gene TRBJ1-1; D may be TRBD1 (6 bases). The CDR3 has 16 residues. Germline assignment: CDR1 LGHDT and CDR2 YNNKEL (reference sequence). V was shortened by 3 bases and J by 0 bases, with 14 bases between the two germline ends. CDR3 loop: CASSHPRGPMNTEAFF. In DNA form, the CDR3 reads TGTGCCAGCAGCCACCCGCGGGGGCCGATGAACACTGAAGCTTTCTTT.

The CDR3 sequence is CASSQQPGGTGGFTEAFF. CDR3 nucleotide sequence: TGTGCCAGTAGCCAACAACCGGGGGGGACAGGGGGATTCACTGAAGCTTTCTTT. The chain has TRBV19 and TRBJ1-1; 11 nucleotides line up with TRBD1. The CDR3 contains 18 residues. Germline V gene lookup returns CDR1 LNHDA and CDR2 SQIVND (reference sequence). The junction had 16 bases not matched to a gene; V was cut back by 6 bases and J by 4 bases.

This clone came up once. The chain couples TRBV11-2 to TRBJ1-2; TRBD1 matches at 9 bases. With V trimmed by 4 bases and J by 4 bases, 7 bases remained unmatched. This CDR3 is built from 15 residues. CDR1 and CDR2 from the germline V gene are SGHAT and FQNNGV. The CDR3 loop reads CASSSQGAPTYGYTF. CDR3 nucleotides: TGTGCCAGCAGCTCACAGGGGGCCCCTACCTATGGCTACACCTTC.

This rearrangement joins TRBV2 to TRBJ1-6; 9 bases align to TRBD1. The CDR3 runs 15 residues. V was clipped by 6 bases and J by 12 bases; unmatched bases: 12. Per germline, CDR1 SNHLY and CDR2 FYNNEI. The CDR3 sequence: CASRPTGTGFGPLHF. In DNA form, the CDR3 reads TGTGCCAGCAGGCCCACCGGGACAGGGTTCGGACCCCTCCACTTT.

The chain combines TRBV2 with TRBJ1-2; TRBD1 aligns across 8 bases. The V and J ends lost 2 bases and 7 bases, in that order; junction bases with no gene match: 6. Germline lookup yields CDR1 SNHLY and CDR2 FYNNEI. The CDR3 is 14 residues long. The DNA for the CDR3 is TGTGCCAGCAGTGAATTAACAGGGGGAGGTGGCTACACCTTC. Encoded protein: CASSELTGGGGYTF.

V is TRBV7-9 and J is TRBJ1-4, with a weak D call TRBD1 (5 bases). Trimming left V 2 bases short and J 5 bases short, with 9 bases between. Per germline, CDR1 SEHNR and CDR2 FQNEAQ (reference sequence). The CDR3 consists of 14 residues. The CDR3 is CASSLFGGNEKLFF. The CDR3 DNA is TGTGCCAGCAGCTTATTCGGGGGGAATGAAAAACTGTTTTTT.

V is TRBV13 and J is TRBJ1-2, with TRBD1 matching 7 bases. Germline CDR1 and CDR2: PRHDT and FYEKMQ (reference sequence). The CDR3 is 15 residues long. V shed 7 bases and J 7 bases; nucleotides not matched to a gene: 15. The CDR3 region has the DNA TGTGCCAGCACTTCTTGGGGGGACAGTAGGATTGGCTACACCTTC. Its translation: CASTSWGDSRIGYTF.

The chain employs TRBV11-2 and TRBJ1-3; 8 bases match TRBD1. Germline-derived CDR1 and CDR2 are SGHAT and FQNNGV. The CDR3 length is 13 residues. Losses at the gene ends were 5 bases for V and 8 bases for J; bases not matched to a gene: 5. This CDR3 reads CASSPGTGDTIYF. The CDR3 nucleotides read TGTGCCAGCAGCCCCGGGACAGGAGACACCATATATTTT.

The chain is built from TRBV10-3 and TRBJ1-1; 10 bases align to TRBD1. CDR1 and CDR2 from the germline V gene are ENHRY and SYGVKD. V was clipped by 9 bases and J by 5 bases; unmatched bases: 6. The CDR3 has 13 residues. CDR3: CAIKGTGETEAFF. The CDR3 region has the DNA TGTGCCATAAAAGGGACAGGGGAAACTGAAGCTTTCTTT.

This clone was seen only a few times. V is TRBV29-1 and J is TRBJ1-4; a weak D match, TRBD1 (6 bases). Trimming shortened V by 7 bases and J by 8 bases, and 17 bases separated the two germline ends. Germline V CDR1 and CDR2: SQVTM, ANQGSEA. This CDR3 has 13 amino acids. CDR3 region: CSALPSQGEKLFF. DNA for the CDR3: TGCAGCGCTTTACCCTCGCAGGGGGAAAAACTGTTTTTT.

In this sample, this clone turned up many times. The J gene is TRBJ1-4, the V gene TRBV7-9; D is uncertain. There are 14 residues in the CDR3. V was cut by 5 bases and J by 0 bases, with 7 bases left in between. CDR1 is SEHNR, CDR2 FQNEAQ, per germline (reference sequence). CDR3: CASSPGATNEKLFF. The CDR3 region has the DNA TGTGCCAGCAGCCCCGGTGCAACTAATGAAAAACTGTTTTTT.

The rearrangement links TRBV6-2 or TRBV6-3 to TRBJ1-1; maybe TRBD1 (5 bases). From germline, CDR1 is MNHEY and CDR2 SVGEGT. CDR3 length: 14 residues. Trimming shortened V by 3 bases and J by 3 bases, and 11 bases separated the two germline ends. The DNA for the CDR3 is TGTGCCAGCAGTTATACAGGCTTATACACTGAAGCTTTCTTT. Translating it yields CASSYTGLYTEAFF.

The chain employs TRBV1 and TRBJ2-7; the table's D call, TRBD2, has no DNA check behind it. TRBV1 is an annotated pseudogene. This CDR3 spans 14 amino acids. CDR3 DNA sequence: TGCACCAGCAGCCCAGTGAGGGATATATACGAGCAGTACTTC. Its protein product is CTSSPVRDIYEQYF.

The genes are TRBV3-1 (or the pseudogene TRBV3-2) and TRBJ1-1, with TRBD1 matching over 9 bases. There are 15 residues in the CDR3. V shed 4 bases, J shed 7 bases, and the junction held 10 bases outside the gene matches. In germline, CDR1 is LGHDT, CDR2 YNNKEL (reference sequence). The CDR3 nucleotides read TGTGCCAGCAGCCGAATGACAGGGGGGGAGATTGAAGCTTTCTTT. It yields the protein CASSRMTGGEIEAFF.

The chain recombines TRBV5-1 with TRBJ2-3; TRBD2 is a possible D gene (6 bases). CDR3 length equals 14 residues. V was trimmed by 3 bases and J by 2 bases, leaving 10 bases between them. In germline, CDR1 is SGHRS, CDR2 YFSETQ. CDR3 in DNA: TGCGCCAGCAGCTCGGGACTTTCCACAGATACGCAGTATTTT. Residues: CASSSGLSTDTQYF.

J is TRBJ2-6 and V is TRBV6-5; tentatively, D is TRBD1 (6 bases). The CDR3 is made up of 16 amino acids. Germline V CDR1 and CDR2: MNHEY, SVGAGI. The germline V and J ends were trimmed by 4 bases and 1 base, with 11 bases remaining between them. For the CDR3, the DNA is TGTGCCAGCAGTTGGGACAAGACTTCTGGGGCCAACGTCCTGACTTTC. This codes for CASSWDKTSGANVLTF.

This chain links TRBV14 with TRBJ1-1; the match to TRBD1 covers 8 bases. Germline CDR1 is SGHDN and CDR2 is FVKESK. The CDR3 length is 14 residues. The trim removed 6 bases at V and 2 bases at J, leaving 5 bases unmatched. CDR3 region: CASSYDRGNTEAFF. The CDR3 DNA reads TGTGCCAGCAGTTATGACAGGGGTAACACTGAAGCTTTCTTT.

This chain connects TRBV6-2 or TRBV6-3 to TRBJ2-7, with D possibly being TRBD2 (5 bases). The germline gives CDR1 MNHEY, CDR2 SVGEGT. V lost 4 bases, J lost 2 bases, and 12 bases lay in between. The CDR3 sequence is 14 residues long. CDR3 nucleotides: TGTGCCAGCAGTTCCGGGATTTTAGCCTACGAGCAGTACTTC. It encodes CASSSGILAYEQYF.

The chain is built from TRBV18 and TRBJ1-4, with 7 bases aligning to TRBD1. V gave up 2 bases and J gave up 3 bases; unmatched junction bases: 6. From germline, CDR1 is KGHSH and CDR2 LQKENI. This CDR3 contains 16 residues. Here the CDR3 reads CASSPSRTGANEKLFF. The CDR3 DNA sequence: TGTGCCAGCTCACCAAGTCGGACAGGTGCTAATGAAAAACTGTTTTTT.

CDR3 protein: CATSDLGASDTQYF. The CDR3 coding sequence is TGTGCCACCAGTGATTTAGGGGCATCAGATACGCAGTATTTT. This rearrangement joins TRBV24-1 to TRBJ2-3, with a tentative D call TRBD1 (5 bases). CDR1 and CDR2 (germline): KGHDR, SFDVKD. The CDR3 totals 14 residues. Trimming stripped 1 base from V and 4 bases from J, with 8 bases between.